These 5 T cell receptor beta chains came from one sample sequenced in a study of control samples from healthy donors and cancer patients. The protocol was immunoSEQ multiplex PCR, while the TCRdb copy is restricted to in-frame clones and leaves out a portion. The repertoire consists of about 95,000 clones, with roughly nine tenths occurring once and the leading ten covering around 0.95%. Material for sequencing was blood. The receptors were sampled from a woman between 25 and 40 years old in good health.

The V gene is TRBV12-3 or TRBV12-4, the J gene TRBJ2-3, with 7 bases matching TRBD2. V lost 5 bases to trimming and J lost 7 bases; unmatched junction nucleotides: 3. CDR3 length equals 12 residues. CDR3 coding DNA: TGTGCCAGCAGTGATAGCGGGTATACGCAGTATTTT. Amino acid sequence: CASSDSGYTQYF.

The rearrangement joins TRBV24-1 to TRBJ1-5; unclear D gene. The germline V and J ends were trimmed by 0 bases and 7 bases, with 15 bases remaining between them. There are 16 residues in the CDR3. In germline, CDR1 is KGHDR, CDR2 SFDVKD. The CDR3 spells CATSDLEGIASQPQHF. The CDR3, as DNA: TGTGCCACCAGTGATTTGGAGGGTATAGCTTCCCAGCCCCAGCATTTT.

DNA of the CDR3: TGCAGCCCCTCGGGACTAGCGGGAACAGAGACCCAGTACTTC. Amino acids: CSPSGLAGTETQYF. The gene calls are TRBV29-1 and TRBJ2-5; TRBD2 agrees at 13 bases. Germline trimming cut 8 bases from V and 4 bases from J; bases unmatched to any gene: 7. The CDR3 length is 14 residues. Germline lookup yields CDR1 SQVTM and CDR2 ANQGSEA.

V is TRBV6-1 and J is TRBJ1-3, with unresolved D. V was cut by 4 bases and J by 0 bases, with 13 bases left in between. This CDR3 spans 16 amino acids. The germline CDR1 and CDR2 sequences are MNHNS and SASEGT. As DNA, the CDR3 is TGTGCCAGCAGTGCGACGGGGTCCGACTCTGGAAACACCATATATTTT. This encodes CASSATGSDSGNTIYF.

The chain combines TRBV7-6 with TRBJ1-4, with 11 nucleotides matching TRBD1. Trimming cost V 3 bases and J 8 bases; bases outside gene matches: 11. The CDR3 length is 17 residues. CDR1 and CDR2 (germline): SGHVS, FNYEAQ. The CDR3 DNA reads TGTGCCAGCAGCTTCGGTGCCGGGACAGGGGGACTAGAAAAACTGTTTTTT. Its translation: CASSFGAGTGGLEKLFF.